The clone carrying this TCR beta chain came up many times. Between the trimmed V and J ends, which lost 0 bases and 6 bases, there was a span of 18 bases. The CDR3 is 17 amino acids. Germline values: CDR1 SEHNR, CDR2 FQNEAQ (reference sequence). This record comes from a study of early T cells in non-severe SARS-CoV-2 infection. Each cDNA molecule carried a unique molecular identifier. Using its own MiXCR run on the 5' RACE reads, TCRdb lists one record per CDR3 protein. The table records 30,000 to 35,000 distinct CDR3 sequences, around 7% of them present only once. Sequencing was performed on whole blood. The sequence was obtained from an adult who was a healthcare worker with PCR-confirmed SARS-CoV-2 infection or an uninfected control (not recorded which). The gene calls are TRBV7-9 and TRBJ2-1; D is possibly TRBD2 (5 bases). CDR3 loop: CASSLANILAFGNEQFF. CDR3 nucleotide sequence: TGTGCCAGCAGCTTAGCCAATATTCTAGCATTCGGCAATGAGCAGTTCTTC.